Reported below is one T cell receptor (beta chain). This sample is part of a study of B cell selection in AIRE deficiency. Authors' methods: Conventional T cell pools: 90,000 to 120,000 distinct patient, approximately 130,000 donor TCRbeta sequences. Repertoires were generated with immunoSEQ multiplex PCR, while TCRdb's copy carries only in-frame clones and drops some. The V and J calls and clone size come from that table; D and trimming were worked out from the DNA. The sample holds tens of thousands of clones; around 97% are singletons and the top ten take 0.17%. V shed 2 bases and J shed 2 bases, with 19 bases lying between them. The CDR3 is 17 amino acids. Germline CDR1 reads SGHNT; CDR2 reads YYREEE (reference sequence). The sorted conventional CD4 T cells were gated as CD4+CD127+.

The receptor was isolated from a human donor with AIRE deficiency. The sequenced sample was conventional CD4+ T cells sorted from PBMCs. V is TRBV5-4 and J is TRBJ2-5; D is perhaps TRBD2 (7 bases). CDR3 in DNA: TGTGCCAGCAGCTTAGGGGGTTCTGCGGGGGTTCAAGAGACCCAGTACTTC. Its protein is CASSLGGSAGVQETQYF.